The 4 T cell receptor beta chains given below trace back to one sample, sequenced in a study of T cells in Graves' hyperthyroidism and ophthalmopathy. Researchers took RNA transcripts and amplified the TCR beta CDR3 regions from them. The HTBI set primed first-round TCR CDR3 RT-PCR. TCRdb reanalysed the multiplex PCR reads using MiXCR and keeps one entry per CDR3 protein. The data show 700,000 or so distinct CDR3 sequences, 16% seen once. Material for sequencing was blood. These receptor sequences come from a young man with Graves' hyperthyroidism.

Many counts were recorded for this clonotype. The CDR3 sequence is CASSPQMETQYF. CDR3 nucleotide sequence: TGTGCCAGCTCACCACAAATGGAGACCCAGTACTTC. This rearrangement joins TRBV18 to TRBJ2-5; D is uncertain. Germline assignment: CDR1 KGHSH and CDR2 LQKENI. Trimming took off 1 base at V and 5 bases at J, with 5 bases between the two ends. The CDR3 runs 12 residues. Drawing the rest from reference TRBV18 and TRBJ2-5, the complete variable domain is NAGVMQNPRHLVRRRGQEARLRCSPMKGHSHVYWYRQLPEEGLKFMVYLQKENIIDESGMPKERFSAEFPKEGPSILRIQQVVRGDSAAYFCASSPQMETQYFGPGTRLLVL.

The CDR3 nucleotides read TGTGCCAGCAGCTTCCACGCCCCCGGGACGCTTGCCCATGAGCAGTTCTTC. It translates to CASSFHAPGTLAHEQFF. The chain carries TRBV7-6 and TRBJ2-1; D is perhaps TRBD1 or TRBD2 (5 bases each). This CDR3 is 17 amino acids long. The V gene's germline CDR1 is SGHVS and CDR2 FNYEAQ. V lost 3 bases and J 8 bases, leaving 23 bases between the germline ends.

This clonotype has at least ten counts. The chain carries TRBV29-1 and TRBJ2-7; TRBD1 is a possible D gene (7 bases). The CDR3 length is 15 residues. Looked up from germline, CDR1 is SQVTM and CDR2 is ANQGSEA. V was trimmed by 0 bases and J by 1 base, leaving 13 bases between them. CDR3: CSVEDLSGGSYEQYF. DNA of the CDR3: TGCAGCGTTGAAGATCTGTCAGGGGGGTCCTACGAGCAGTACTTC.

This clonotype was recorded at least ten times. The V call is TRBV30, the J call TRBJ2-2; D is perhaps TRBD1 (5 bases). The CDR3 spans 15 residues. Trimming stripped 1 base from V and 5 bases from J, with 14 bases between. In germline, CDR1 is GTSNPN, CDR2 SVGIG (reference sequence). CDR3 region: CAWSERQKGTGELFF. The DNA of the CDR3 is TGTGCCTGGAGTGAACGACAAAAGGGGACCGGGGAGCTGTTTTTT.